These 28 T cell receptor beta chains originate from one sample sequenced in a study of T cells in localized non-small cell lung cancer (dated by TCRdb to 2018 to 2020). The library was generated by the immunoSEQ multiplex PCR assay. As stored in TCRdb, this immuneACCESS dataset retains in-frame rearrangements with V and J assigned. A fraction of the clones does not appear; measured against another copy, unresolved V genes explain less than half of the discrepancy, and the remainder lacks a known reason. This sample is represented by tens of thousands of clones; roughly 88% of them were singletons. The ten most abundant clones make up about 15% of the sample. The sequencing used peripheral blood mononuclear cells, collected before any cancer treatment. These receptors all come from a man aged 40-75 years with stage III lung adenocarcinoma.

The chain is built from TRBV28 and TRBJ2-2; no definite D call. CDR3 length: 11 residues. Trimming removed 10 bases at V and 2 bases at J, with 5 bases between. Germline loops: CDR1 MDHEN, CDR2 SYDVKM. The CDR3 DNA follows: TGTGCCACTACAAACACCGGGGAGCTGTTTTTT. Translation gives CATTNTGELFF. Full variable domain (missing parts from reference TRBV28 and TRBJ2-2): DVKVTQSSRYLVKRTGEKVFLECVQDMDHENMFWYRQDPGLGLRLIYFSYDVKMKEKGDIPEGYSVSREKKERFSLILESASTNQTSMYLCATTNTGELFFGEGSRLTVL.

The rearrangement links TRBV9 to TRBJ2-4, with 7 bases that match TRBD2. The germline gives CDR1 SGDLS, CDR2 YYNGEE. The CDR3 consists of 16 residues. The ends lost 4 bases at V and 1 base at J; junction bases unmatched: 8. The CDR3 DNA reads as TGTGCCAGCAGCCCAAGCGGGAAGGGGGCCAAAAACATTCAGTACTTC. This translates into CASSPSGKGAKNIQYF.

This sequence joins TRBV28 and TRBJ2-2; no definite D call. This CDR3 spans 14 amino acids. V was trimmed by 1 base and J by 1 base, leaving 4 bases between them. Germline CDR1 MDHEN, CDR2 SYDVKM. CDR3 bases: TGTGCCAGCAGTTTATCGCGGAACACCGGGGAGCTGTTTTTT. Translation gives CASSLSRNTGELFF.

The CDR3 region has the DNA TGTGCCATCAGTGGGGACAGTTACAACGAGCAGTACTTC. Amino acids: CAISGDSYNEQYF. V and J are TRBV10-3 and TRBJ2-7; 7 bases agree with TRBD1. The CDR3 spans 13 residues. J gave up 5 bases and V 4 bases, and 5 bases lay outside the gene matches. Germline V CDR1 and CDR2: ENHRY, SYGVKD.

V and J are TRBV2 and TRBJ2-7; 11 nucleotides agree with TRBD1. Per the germline V gene, CDR1 is SNHLY and CDR2 is FYNNEI. The CDR3 loop spans 14 amino acids. V lost 9 bases and J lost 5; bases outside the gene matches: 9. The CDR3 sequence: CASLARDRGDEQYF. CDR3 bases: TGTGCCAGTCTTGCAAGGGACAGGGGGGACGAGCAGTACTTC.

The chain joins TRBV9 to TRBJ1-2; D possibly corresponds to TRBD1 (5 bases). Germline CDR1 is SGDLS and CDR2 is YYNGEE. Trimming shortened V by 4 bases and J by 5 bases, and 18 bases separated the two germline ends. The CDR3 is made up of 15 amino acids. The CDR3 nucleotides read TGTGCCAGCAGCTCACGTGGGGGAGCTTTTTATGGCTACACCTTC. Translating it yields CASSSRGGAFYGYTF.

The chain joins TRBV7-2 to TRBJ2-5, with unresolved D. The CDR3 sequence is 13 residues long. The ends were cut back, 5 bases at V and 0 bases at J, with 7 bases in the middle. Germline-derived CDR1 and CDR2 are SGHTA and FQGNSA. CDR3 sequence reads: CASSPGHQETQYF. In DNA, the CDR3 is TGTGCCAGCAGCCCAGGACACCAAGAGACCCAGTACTTC.

The chain employs TRBV4-2 and TRBJ1-4; the D gene is possibly TRBD1 (5 bases). V lost 4 bases and J lost 7, with 13 bases in between. Germline V gene data show CDR1 as LGHNA and CDR2 as YNFKEQ. CDR3 length: 14 residues. CDR3 residues: CASSPVGAIEKLFF. In DNA form, the CDR3 reads TGTGCCAGCAGCCCAGTTGGGGCTATTGAAAAACTGTTTTTT.

The chain employs TRBV10-1 and TRBJ2-2; 9 bases align to TRBD1. The CDR3 totals 14 residues. V dropped 6 bases and J dropped 3; count of bases not matched to a gene: 2. Germline CDR1 WNHNN, CDR2 SYGVQD (reference sequence). CDR3 sequence: CASSTGGDTGELFF. In DNA form, the CDR3 reads TGCGCCAGCAGCACAGGGGGCGACACCGGGGAGCTGTTTTTT.

This chain joins TRBV4-2 and TRBJ2-3; D is uncertain. Germline V lookup: CDR1 LGHNA, CDR2 YNFKEQ. The CDR3 totals 17 residues. V dropped 0 bases and J dropped 2 bases, with 15 bases sitting between them. In DNA, the CDR3 is TGTGCCAGCAGCCAAGATCCGGATACCGAGTACACAGATACGCAGTATTTT. It codes for CASSQDPDTEYTDTQYF.

CDR3 bases: TGCAGCGTTGACAGGGGCCCCTTCGGTGAGCAGTTCTTC. It encodes CSVDRGPFGEQFF. This rearrangement joins TRBV29-1 to TRBJ2-1, with D possibly TRBD1 on 6 matching bases. V lost 3 bases to trimming and J lost 9 bases, with 15 bases between them. CDR1 and CDR2 from the germline V gene are SQVTM and ANQGSEA. This CDR3 region has 13 residues.

The chain carries TRBV6-5 and TRBJ2-1; D not resolved. Germline values: CDR1 MNHEY, CDR2 SVGAGI. The CDR3 runs 13 residues. V dropped 6 bases and J dropped 5 bases, with 11 bases sitting between them. The chain's CDR3 is CASSPVSDNEQFF. The DNA of the CDR3 is TGTGCCAGCAGCCCCGTGTCAGACAATGAGCAGTTCTTC.

This rearrangement joins TRBV7-6 to TRBJ1-5; D is ambiguous. Germline V lookup: CDR1 SGHVS, CDR2 FNYEAQ. The CDR3 length is 13 residues. Trimming took off 1 base at V and 4 bases at J, with 5 bases between the two ends. DNA of the CDR3: TGTGCCAGCAGCTTAGGTCGGAATCAGCCCCAGCATTTT. Translating it yields CASSLGRNQPQHF.

The chain is built from TRBV2 and TRBJ1-6; D gene uncertain. The germline V and J ends were trimmed by 2 bases and 4 bases, with 9 bases remaining between them. CDR3 size: 15 residues. Germline values: CDR1 SNHLY, CDR2 FYNNEI. DNA of the CDR3: TGTGCCAGCAGTGAACAGGCGGATTATAATTCACCCCTCCACTTT. This codes for CASSEQADYNSPLHF.

The chain couples TRBV2 to TRBJ2-7; weak D call: TRBD2 (5 bases). Germline lookup yields CDR1 SNHLY and CDR2 FYNNEI. Trimming removed 8 bases at V and 1 base at J, with 6 bases between. This CDR3 contains 11 residues. The CDR3 bases are TGTGCCAGCGCGGGTTCCTACGAGCAGTACTTC. Amino acid sequence: CASAGSYEQYF.

The rearrangement uses TRBV7-3 and TRBJ2-1, with 9 nucleotides matching TRBD2. Per germline, CDR1 SGHTA and CDR2 FQGTGA. This CDR3 has 15 amino acids. Germline trimming cut 5 bases from V and 2 bases from J; bases unmatched to any gene: 4. The CDR3 here is CASSQAGGPYNEQFF. The CDR3, as DNA: TGTGCCAGCAGCCAAGCGGGAGGACCCTACAATGAGCAGTTCTTC.

J is TRBJ1-6 and V is TRBV5-1; TRBD1 matches 9 bases. V shed 4 bases, J shed 7 bases, and the junction held 6 bases outside the gene matches. The CDR3 totals 15 residues. Germline lookup yields CDR1 SGHRS and CDR2 YFSETQ. CDR3 sequence (DNA): TGCGCCAGCAGCCCCAGACAGGGGGAGAATTCACCCCTCCACTTT. It encodes CASSPRQGENSPLHF.

This clone is medium-sized by share. The chain combines TRBV13 with TRBJ2-3; D remains ambiguous. This CDR3 contains 14 residues. V dropped 10 bases and J dropped 0 bases, with 14 bases sitting between them. CDR1 is PRHDT and CDR2 is FYEKMQ in the germline V gene (reference sequence). The CDR3 here is CATPPLGSTDTQYF. The DNA for the CDR3 is TGTGCCACCCCCCCCTTGGGTAGCACAGATACGCAGTATTTT.

The chain employs TRBV28 and TRBJ2-4, with 8 nucleotides matching TRBD1. The J segment lost 5 bases and the V segment lost 3 bases, leaving 3 bases of the junction unmatched. There are 14 residues in the CDR3. The germline CDR1 and CDR2 sequences are MDHEN and SYDVKM. The CDR3 coding sequence is TGTGCCAGCAGTTTCGGGGACAGGCAAAACATTCAGTACTTC. As protein: CASSFGDRQNIQYF.

CDR3 nucleotide sequence: TGCAGCGTTGATAGGAGGCACCCTATTGACAGTCAAGAGACCCAGTACTTC. As protein: CSVDRRHPIDSQETQYF. The V call is TRBV29-1, the J call TRBJ2-5, with D perhaps assigned TRBD1 or TRBD2 (5 bases each). V lost 3 bases, J lost 2 bases, and 22 bases lay in between. The length of the CDR3 is 17 residues. CDR1 is SQVTM and CDR2 is ANQGSEA in the germline V gene.

This clone turned up a few times. The V gene is TRBV7-8, the J gene TRBJ2-3; TRBD1 matches 9 bases. Germline V gene lookup returns CDR1 SGHVS and CDR2 FQNEAQ. V lost 0 bases to trimming and J lost 2 bases; unmatched junction nucleotides: 3. The CDR3 covers 16 residues. The CDR3 DNA reads as TGTGCCAGCAGCTTAGCGCGGACAGGGGTCACAGATACGCAGTATTTT. Translated: CASSLARTGVTDTQYF.

The V call is TRBV9, the J call TRBJ2-1; TRBD2 matches at 8 bases. Germline CDR1 SGDLS, CDR2 YYNGEE. The V and J ends lost 3 bases and 7 bases, in that order; junction bases with no gene match: 9. This CDR3 comprises 15 residues. CDR3 DNA: TGTGCCAGCAGCGAAGACGGGGGGGATTATAATGAGCAGTTCTTC. Its translation: CASSEDGGDYNEQFF.

This clone occurred once. The genes are TRBV7-6 and TRBJ2-2; the match to TRBD1 covers 9 bases. CDR1 and CDR2 from the germline V gene are SGHVS and FNYEAQ. The CDR3 has 16 amino acids. J gave up 5 bases and V 4 bases, and 8 bases lay outside the gene matches. CDR3 loop: CASSSTGGAGTGELFF. CDR3 in DNA: TGTGCCAGCAGCTCCACAGGGGGCGCCGGGACCGGGGAGCTGTTTTTT.

CDR3 loop: CASSQESGSWNEQFF. CDR3 in DNA: TGTGCCAGCAGCCAAGAAAGCGGGAGTTGGAATGAGCAGTTCTTC. The gene calls are TRBV4-2 and TRBJ2-1; 8 bases map to TRBD2. Germline CDR1 is LGHNA and CDR2 is YNFKEQ. After removal of 0 bases from V and 7 bases from J, the junction contained 5 bases not matched to a gene. CDR3 length equals 15 residues.

CDR3 residues: CASSSRGPTYEQYF. The DNA of the CDR3 is TGTGCCAGCAGCAGCCGGGGACCGACCTACGAGCAGTACTTC. The rearrangement uses TRBV21-1 and TRBJ2-7. TRBV21-1 is a listed pseudogene. The CDR3 is made up of 14 amino acids.

The V gene is TRBV5-1, the J gene TRBJ2-5; a weak D match, TRBD2 (5 bases). The V gene lost 4 bases and the J gene lost 4 bases, with 11 bases spanning the gap. The CDR3 is 13 amino acids. Germline CDR1 SGHRS, CDR2 YFSETQ. The CDR3 DNA reads TGCGCCAGCAGCCTGGGGAGTGGAGAGACCCAGTACTTC. Its protein product is CASSLGSGETQYF.

This clone occurred a few times. The V call is TRBV6-6, the J call TRBJ1-5; unclear D gene. Germline V gene sequence: CDR1 MNHNY, CDR2 SVGAGI (reference sequence). This CDR3 has 11 residues. The V end lost 8 bases, the J end lost 8 bases, and 10 bases lay between the germline ends. Here the CDR3 DNA reads TGTGCCAGCGGGTCAGGTGAGCCCCAGCATTTT. This gives the protein CASGSGEPQHF.

This clone was seen only once. Here the CDR3 reads CASKGGGNQPQHF. CDR3 bases: TGTGCCAGTAAGGGAGGGGGCAATCAGCCCCAGCATTTT. V and J are TRBV19 and TRBJ1-5; weak D call: TRBD1 (5 bases). The V end was cut by 7 bases, the J end by 2 bases, with 9 bases between. The CDR3 loop spans 13 amino acids. Per germline, CDR1 LNHDA and CDR2 SQIVND (reference sequence).